This paragraph covers one TCR beta chain sequence. Germline V CDR1 and CDR2: MNHEY, SMNVEV (reference sequence). The CDR3 runs to 15 residues. Trimming shortened V by 5 bases and J by 0 bases, and 10 bases separated the two germline ends. The record originates from a study of cytomegalovirus exposure and HLA in healthy donors. Healthy bone marrow donors formed the donor group. Both 60 Vbeta primers and 13 Jbeta primers went into the PCR. The data were produced by immunoSEQ multiplex PCR, yet TCRdb's version contains in-frame clones alone and is incomplete. This sample has tens of thousands of clones, with 80% to 90% found just once.

V and J are TRBV27 and TRBJ1-4, with D hard to call. Sequencing input: PBMCs. The source of this sequence is a woman in her thirties in good health and CMV-seronegative. The CDR3 DNA is TGTGCCAGCAGTAGCCTCGGGGCAACTAATGAAAAACTGTTTTTT. This encodes CASSSLGATNEKLFF.